This TCR beta chain was sequenced in a study of blood T cell repertoires in COVID-19. V trimming: 2 bases; J trimming: 14 bases; junction bases outside the gene matches: 6. The CDR3 runs 14 residues. Germline V gene sequence: CDR1 WNHNN, CDR2 SYGVQD (reference sequence). Original processing methods: By means of reference gene primer amplification, nucleated cell counts were estimated. Produced via immunoSEQ multiplex PCR; TCRdb's table is partial and in-frame only. The D gene and trimming were derived from the DNA, and the V and J assignments and clone size from that table. The data contain fewer than 300,000 clones, more than 80% of them singletons.

This clonotype was obtained from a woman in her twenties or thirties who had recovered from COVID-19. V usage is TRBV10-1 and J usage is TRBJ2-3, with 14 bases matching TRBD2. Material: PBMCs or T cells enriched from blood (not recorded which). The CDR3 is CASSEGTSGSPWYF. The CDR3 DNA is TGCGCCAGCAGTGAGGGGACTAGCGGGAGCCCCTGGTATTTT.